These 5 T cell receptor beta chains originate from one sample sequenced in a study of T cell responses to AZD1222 COVID-19 vaccine. Clones were read by immunoSEQ multiplex PCR, and TCRdb kept only the in-frame ones, dropping some. The table shows about 100,000 clones, with around nine tenths occurring only once. Sequencing was performed on peripheral blood, taken on day 0 of AZD1222 vaccination. Receptor source: an adult in good health.

This rearrangement joins TRBV7-2 to TRBJ1-1, with 7 bases fitting TRBD1. The CDR3 loop spans 14 amino acids. In germline, CDR1 is SGHTA, CDR2 FQGNSA. Trimming at V came to 3 bases and at J to 5 bases, leaving 6 bases not matched to a gene. This chain's CDR3 is CASSFTGVETEAFF. CDR3 bases: TGTGCCAGCAGCTTTACAGGGGTGGAGACTGAAGCTTTCTTT.

The rearrangement uses TRBV23-1 and TRBJ2-5; possible D gene TRBD2, 6 bases. TRBV23-1 has ORF status, its function being uncertain. The V gene lost 2 bases and the J gene lost 4 bases, with 14 bases spanning the gap. CDR3 length: 15 residues. CDR3 loop: CASSQGRGTAETQYF. Here the CDR3 DNA reads TGCGCCAGCAGTCAAGGCCGGGGGACGGCAGAGACCCAGTACTTC.

The gene calls are TRBV6-5 and TRBJ1-1; 8 bases map to TRBD1. The CDR3 is 15 residues long. V was clipped by 5 bases and J by 2 bases; unmatched bases: 7. In germline, CDR1 is MNHEY, CDR2 SVGAGI. Written as DNA, the CDR3 is TGTGCCAGCAGTCCTCGGGGACAGGCCAACACTGAAGCTTTCTTT. Its protein product is CASSPRGQANTEAFF.

The chain couples TRBV4-1 to TRBJ1-5; 10 bases are shared with TRBD1. This CDR3 comprises 14 residues. Losses at the gene ends were 3 bases for V and 6 bases for J; bases not matched to a gene: 2. Germline V gene sequence: CDR1 MGHRA, CDR2 YSYEKL. The CDR3, as DNA: TGCGCCAGCAGCCAGGGACAGGGGAGTCAGCCCCAGCATTTT. Translating it yields CASSQGQGSQPQHF.

The V gene is TRBV3-1 (or the pseudogene TRBV3-2), the J gene TRBJ1-2; 8 bases agree with TRBD1. J gave up 13 bases and V 0 bases, and 13 bases lay outside the gene matches. CDR1 is LGHDT, CDR2 YNNKEL, per germline (reference sequence). The CDR3 totals 15 residues. DNA for the CDR3: TGTGCCAGCAGCCAAGATGTGGGACAGGCTCGTTCTGTCACCTTC. It translates to CASSQDVGQARSVTF.